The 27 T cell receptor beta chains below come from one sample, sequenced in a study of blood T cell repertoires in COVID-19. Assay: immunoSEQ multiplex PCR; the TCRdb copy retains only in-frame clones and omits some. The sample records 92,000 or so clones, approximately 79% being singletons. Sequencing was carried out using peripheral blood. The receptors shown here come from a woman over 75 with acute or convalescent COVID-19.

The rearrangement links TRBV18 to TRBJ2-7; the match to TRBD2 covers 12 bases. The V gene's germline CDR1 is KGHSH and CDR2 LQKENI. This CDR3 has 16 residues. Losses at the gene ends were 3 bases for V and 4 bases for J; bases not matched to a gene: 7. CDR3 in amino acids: CASSPHLAGGQYEQYF. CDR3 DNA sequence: TGTGCCAGCTCACCTCATCTAGCGGGGGGGCAATACGAGCAGTACTTC.

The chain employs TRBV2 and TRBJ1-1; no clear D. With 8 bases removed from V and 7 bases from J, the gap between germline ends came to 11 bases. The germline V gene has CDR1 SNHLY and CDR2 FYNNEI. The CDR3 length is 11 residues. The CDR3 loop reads CASRTTYEAFF. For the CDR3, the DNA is TGTGCCAGCCGCACGACTTATGAAGCTTTCTTT.

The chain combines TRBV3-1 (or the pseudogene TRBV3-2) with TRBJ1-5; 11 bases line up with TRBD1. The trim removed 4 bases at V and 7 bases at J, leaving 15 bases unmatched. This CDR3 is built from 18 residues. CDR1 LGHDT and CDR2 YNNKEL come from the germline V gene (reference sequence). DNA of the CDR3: TGTGCCAGCAGCCCACCCCGTGCCTGGGACAGGGGGAGACAGCCCCAGCATTTT. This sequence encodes CASSPPRAWDRGRQPQHF.

Here the CDR3 reads CASSLDRGRKYF. The CDR3, as DNA: TGTGCCAGCAGCTTGGACAGGGGGCGGAAGTACTTC. J is TRBJ2-7 and V is TRBV7-9; the match to TRBD1 covers 11 bases. Germline trimming cut 3 bases from V and 11 bases from J; bases unmatched to any gene: 3. Germline V lookup: CDR1 SEHNR, CDR2 FQNEAQ (reference sequence). This CDR3 is built from 12 residues.

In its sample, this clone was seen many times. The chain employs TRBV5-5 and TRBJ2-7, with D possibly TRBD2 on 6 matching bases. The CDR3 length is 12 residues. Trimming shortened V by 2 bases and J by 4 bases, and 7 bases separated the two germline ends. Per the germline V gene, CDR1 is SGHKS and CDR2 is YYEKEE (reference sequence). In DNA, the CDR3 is TGTGCCAGCAGCTTCGCGGGGTACGAGCAGTACTTC. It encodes CASSFAGYEQYF.

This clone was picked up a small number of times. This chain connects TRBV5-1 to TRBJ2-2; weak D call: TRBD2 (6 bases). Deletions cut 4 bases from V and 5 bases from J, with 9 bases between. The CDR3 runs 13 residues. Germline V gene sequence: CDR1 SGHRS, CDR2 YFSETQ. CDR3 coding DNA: TGCGCCAGCAGCGACGGGGGAACCGGGGAGCTGTTTTTT. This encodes CASSDGGTGELFF.

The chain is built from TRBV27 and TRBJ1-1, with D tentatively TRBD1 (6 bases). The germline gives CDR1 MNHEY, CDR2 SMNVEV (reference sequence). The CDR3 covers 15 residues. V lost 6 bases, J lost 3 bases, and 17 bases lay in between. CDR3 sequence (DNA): TGTGCCAGCAGCATCGGAACAGGGTCGGACACTGAAGCTTTCTTT. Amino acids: CASSIGTGSDTEAFF.

The CDR3 loop is CASSPLTTGFKLFF. As DNA, the CDR3 is TGTGCCAGCAGCCCCCTCACAACAGGGTTCAAACTGTTTTTT. The chain uses TRBV11-2 and TRBJ1-4, with D tentatively TRBD1 (6 bases). The length of the CDR3 is 14 residues. CDR1 is SGHAT and CDR2 is FQNNGV in the germline V gene. V was shortened by 5 bases and J by 11 bases, with 18 bases between the two germline ends.

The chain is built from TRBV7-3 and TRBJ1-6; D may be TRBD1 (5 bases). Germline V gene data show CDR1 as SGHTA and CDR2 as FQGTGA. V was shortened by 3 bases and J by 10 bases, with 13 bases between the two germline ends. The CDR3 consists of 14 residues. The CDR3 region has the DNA TGTGCCAGCAGCTTTAGGCAGGGCGGCTCACCCCTCCACTTT. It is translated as CASSFRQGGSPLHF.

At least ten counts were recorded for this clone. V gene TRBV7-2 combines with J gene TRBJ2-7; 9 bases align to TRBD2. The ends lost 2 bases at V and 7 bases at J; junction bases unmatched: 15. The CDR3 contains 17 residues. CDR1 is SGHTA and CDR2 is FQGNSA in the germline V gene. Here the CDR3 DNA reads TGTGCCAGCAGCTTAAGTTCAGGACGCAGCGGGGGGCGGGAGCAGTACTTC. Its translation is CASSLSSGRSGGREQYF.

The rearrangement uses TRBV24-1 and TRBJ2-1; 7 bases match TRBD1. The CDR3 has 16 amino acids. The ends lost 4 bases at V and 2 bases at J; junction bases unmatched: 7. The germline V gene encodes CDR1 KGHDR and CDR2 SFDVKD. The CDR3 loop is CATSDSRQGPYNEQFF. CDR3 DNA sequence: TGTGCCACCAGTGACTCAAGACAGGGTCCCTACAATGAGCAGTTCTTC.

CDR3 protein: CASSLVANEKLFF. CDR3 in DNA: TGCGCCAGCAGCCTTGTAGCTAATGAAAAACTGTTTTTT. The chain joins TRBV5-1 to TRBJ1-4; D gene unclear. The V end lost 4 bases, the J end lost 3 bases, and 7 bases lay between the germline ends. Germline loops: CDR1 SGHRS, CDR2 YFSETQ. There are 13 residues in the CDR3.

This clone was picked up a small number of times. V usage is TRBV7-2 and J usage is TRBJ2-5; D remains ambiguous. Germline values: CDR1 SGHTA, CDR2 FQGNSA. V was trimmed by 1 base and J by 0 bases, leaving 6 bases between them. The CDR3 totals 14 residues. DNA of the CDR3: TGTGCCAGCAGCTTAGGAGCGCACCAAGAGACCCAGTACTTC. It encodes CASSLGAHQETQYF.

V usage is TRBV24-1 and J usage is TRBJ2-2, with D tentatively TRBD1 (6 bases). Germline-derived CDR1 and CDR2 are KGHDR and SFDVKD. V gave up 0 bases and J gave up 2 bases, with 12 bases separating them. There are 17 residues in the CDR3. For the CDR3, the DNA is TGTGCCACCAGTGATTTGCTGACAGGAGCTAACACCGGGGAGCTGTTTTTT. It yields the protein CATSDLLTGANTGELFF.

The CDR3 coding sequence is TGTGCCAGCAGCGTAGGGGGGGGCAATCAGCCCCAGCATTTT. Its translation is CASSVGGGNQPQHF. The chain has TRBV9 and TRBJ1-5, with D maybe TRBD1 (5 bases). The CDR3 contains 14 residues. Trimming stripped 0 bases from V and 2 bases from J, with 6 bases between. Germline V CDR1 and CDR2: SGDLS, YYNGEE.

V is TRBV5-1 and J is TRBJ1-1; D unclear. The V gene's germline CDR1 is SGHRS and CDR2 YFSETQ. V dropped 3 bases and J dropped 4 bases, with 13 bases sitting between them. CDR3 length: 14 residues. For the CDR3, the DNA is TGCGCCAGCAGCTCCGACACGGGAGGCACTGAAGCTTTCTTT. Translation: CASSSDTGGTEAFF.

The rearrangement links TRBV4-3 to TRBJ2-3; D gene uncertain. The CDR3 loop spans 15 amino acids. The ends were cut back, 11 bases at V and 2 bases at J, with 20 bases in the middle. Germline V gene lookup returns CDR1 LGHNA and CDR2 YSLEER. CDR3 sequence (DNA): TGCGCCGGGCCCGAGATGCAAGGTCCCACAGATACGCAGTATTTT. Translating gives CAGPEMQGPTDTQYF.

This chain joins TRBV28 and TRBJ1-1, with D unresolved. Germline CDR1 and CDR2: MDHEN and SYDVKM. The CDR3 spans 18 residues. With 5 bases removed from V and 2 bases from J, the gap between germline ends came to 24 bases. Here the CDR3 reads CASSPAWSGLKTNTEAFF. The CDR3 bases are TGTGCCAGCAGTCCCGCTTGGAGCGGACTCAAAACCAACACTGAAGCTTTCTTT.

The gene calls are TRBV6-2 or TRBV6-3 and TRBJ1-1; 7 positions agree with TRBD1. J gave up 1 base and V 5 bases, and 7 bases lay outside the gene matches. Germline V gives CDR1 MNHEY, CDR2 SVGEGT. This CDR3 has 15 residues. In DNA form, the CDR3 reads TGTGCCAGCAGTCCAGGGGGGCAGCCGAACACTGAAGCTTTCTTT. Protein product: CASSPGGQPNTEAFF.

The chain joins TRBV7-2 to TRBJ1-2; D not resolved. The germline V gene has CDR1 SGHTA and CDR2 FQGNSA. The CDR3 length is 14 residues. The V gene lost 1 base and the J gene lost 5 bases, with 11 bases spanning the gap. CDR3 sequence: CASSLDGSTYGYTF. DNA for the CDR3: TGTGCCAGCAGCTTAGATGGCAGTACATATGGCTACACCTTC.

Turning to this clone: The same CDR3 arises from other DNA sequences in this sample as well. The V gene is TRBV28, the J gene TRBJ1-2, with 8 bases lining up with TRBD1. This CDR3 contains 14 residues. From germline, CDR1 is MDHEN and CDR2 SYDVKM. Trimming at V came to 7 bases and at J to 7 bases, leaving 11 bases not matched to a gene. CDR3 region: CASISGQGAGGYTF. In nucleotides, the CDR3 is TGTGCCAGCATATCGGGGCAGGGGGCGGGTGGCTACACCTTC.

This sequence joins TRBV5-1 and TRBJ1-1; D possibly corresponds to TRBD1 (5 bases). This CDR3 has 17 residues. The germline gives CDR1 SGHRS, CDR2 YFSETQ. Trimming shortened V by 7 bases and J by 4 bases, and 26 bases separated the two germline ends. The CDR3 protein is CASRLLPLGQGGTEAFF. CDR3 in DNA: TGCGCCAGCCGACTGTTGCCTCTCGGGCAGGGCGGCACTGAAGCTTTCTTT.

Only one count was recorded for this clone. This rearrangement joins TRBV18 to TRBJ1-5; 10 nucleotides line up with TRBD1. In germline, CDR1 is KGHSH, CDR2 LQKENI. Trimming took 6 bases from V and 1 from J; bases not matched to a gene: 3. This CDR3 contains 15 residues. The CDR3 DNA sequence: TGTGCCAGCTCTTCGGGACAGGGGAGCAATCAGCCCCAGCATTTT. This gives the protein CASSSGQGSNQPQHF.

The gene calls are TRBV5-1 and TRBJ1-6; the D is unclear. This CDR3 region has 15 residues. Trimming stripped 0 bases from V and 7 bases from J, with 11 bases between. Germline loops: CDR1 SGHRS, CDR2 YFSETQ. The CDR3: CASSLDTGRNSPLHF. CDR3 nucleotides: TGCGCCAGCAGCTTGGACACGGGGAGAAATTCACCCCTCCACTTT.

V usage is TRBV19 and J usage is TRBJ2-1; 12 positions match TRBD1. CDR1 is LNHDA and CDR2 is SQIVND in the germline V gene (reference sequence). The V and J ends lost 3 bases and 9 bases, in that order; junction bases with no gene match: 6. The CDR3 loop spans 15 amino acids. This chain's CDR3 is CASSIGDRGPSEQFF. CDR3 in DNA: TGTGCCAGTAGTATCGGGGACAGGGGGCCATCTGAGCAGTTCTTC.

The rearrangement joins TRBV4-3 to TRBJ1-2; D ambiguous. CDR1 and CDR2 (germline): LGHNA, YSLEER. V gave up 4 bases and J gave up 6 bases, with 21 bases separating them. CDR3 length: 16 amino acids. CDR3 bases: TGCGCCAGCAGCCCCGATCCTGGACCTTTGAGGGATGGCTACACCTTC. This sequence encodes CASSPDPGPLRDGYTF.

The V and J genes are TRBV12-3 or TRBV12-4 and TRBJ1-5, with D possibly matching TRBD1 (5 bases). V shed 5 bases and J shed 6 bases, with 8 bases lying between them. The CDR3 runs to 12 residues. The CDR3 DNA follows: TGTGCCAGCAGTCCCACAGGTCAGCCCCAGCATTTT. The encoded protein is CASSPTGQPQHF.